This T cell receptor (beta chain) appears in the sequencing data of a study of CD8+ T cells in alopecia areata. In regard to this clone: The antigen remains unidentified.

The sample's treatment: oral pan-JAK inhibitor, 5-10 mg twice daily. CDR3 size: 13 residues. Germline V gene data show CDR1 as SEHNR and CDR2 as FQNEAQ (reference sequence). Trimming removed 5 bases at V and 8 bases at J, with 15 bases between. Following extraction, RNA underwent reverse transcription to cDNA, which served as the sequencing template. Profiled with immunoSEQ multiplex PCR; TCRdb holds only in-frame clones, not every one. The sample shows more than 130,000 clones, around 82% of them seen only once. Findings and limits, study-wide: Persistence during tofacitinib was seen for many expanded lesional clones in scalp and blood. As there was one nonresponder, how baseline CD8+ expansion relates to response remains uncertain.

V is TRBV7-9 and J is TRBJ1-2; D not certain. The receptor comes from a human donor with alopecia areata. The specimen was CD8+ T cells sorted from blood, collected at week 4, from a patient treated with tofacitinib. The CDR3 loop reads CASSPSGVLGYTF. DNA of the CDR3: TGTGCCAGCAGCCCATCCGGGGTGTTGGGCTACACCTTC.